This TCR beta chain emerged from a study of blood T cell repertoires in COVID-19. Study-level background: Researchers got acute and convalescent COVID-19 samples from the United States, Italy and Spain. The analysed material was cDNA or gDNA that came from T cells, B-cell-depleted T cells, or PBMCs.

Original data processing: Amplification of reference gene primers provided the estimated nucleated cell counts. Some clones are missing from TCRdb's copy, which holds only in-frame ones; the method was immunoSEQ multiplex PCR. V and J calls and clone size are those listed in that table; D and trimming were worked out from the DNA. The sample consists of about 330,000 clones, about 86% of them appearing once. Input material: peripheral blood. The clonotype was recovered from a woman aged 50 to 60 with acute or convalescent COVID-19.

CDR3 bases: TGCGCCAGCAACTTCGTTGGTTTCTTT. Protein: CASNFVGFF. The chain links TRBV10-2 to TRBJ1-1, with D hard to call. CDR1 is WSHSY, CDR2 SAAADI, per germline. The CDR3 sequence is 9 residues long. Trimming took off 7 bases at V and 13 bases at J, with 10 bases between the two ends.